This T cell receptor (beta chain) emerged from a study of beta chain features in type 1 diabetes. This clone has a handful of counts. Its cognate antigen is unknown. Sequenced material consisted of expressed TCRB transcripts (all of the isolated RNA was reverse transcribed). The assay was immunoSEQ multiplex PCR, and TCRdb's table has in-frame clones only and misses some. The table shows about 160,000 clones, with 7.5% to 10% occurring only once. This CDR3 is built from 13 residues. In germline, CDR1 is SQVTM, CDR2 ANQGSEA. V gave up 4 bases and J gave up 2 bases; unmatched junction bases: 4. Purities over 95% were achieved in all sorted populations. Study-wide points: Among type 1 diabetes patients, VDJ junctions had fewer insertions and more deletions. Compared with healthy donors, patients appeared to share more similar naive, central memory and regulatory TCRB repertoires.

The rearrangement joins TRBV29-1 to TRBJ1-2; TRBD1 matches at 7 bases. Sample: central memory CD4+ T cells from blood. The source of this sequence is a woman under 30 in good health. CDR3 in amino acids: CSVGGQVNYGYTF. The CDR3 DNA sequence: TGCAGCGTTGGCGGACAGGTGAACTATGGCTACACCTTC.